This T cell receptor beta chain comes out of a study of T cell responses to AZD1222 COVID-19 vaccine. Notes on the study in general: At baseline, seropositivity was found in only a handful of AZD1222 recipients. Targeting of unmutated variant regions was reportedly seen in nearly half of spike-specific TCRs.

This clone has only a few counts. What it binds is unknown. The CDR3 runs 14 residues. V shed 5 bases and J shed 5 bases, with 12 bases lying between them. The germline gives CDR1 SGHNT, CDR2 YENEEA. Measured with immunoSEQ multiplex PCR; TCRdb has only the in-frame clones, and not every one. The sample carries about 110,000 clones, more than 70% recorded once. The rearrangement links TRBV11-3 to TRBJ2-2; weak D call: TRBD1 (7 bases). This specimen consisted of peripheral blood, obtained on day 0 of MenACWY control vaccination. The sequence was obtained from an adult in good health. CDR3 DNA sequence: TGTGCCAGCAGCCCGGAGGGGGCGACCGGGGAGCTGTTTTTT. Translated, it gives CASSPEGATGELFF.